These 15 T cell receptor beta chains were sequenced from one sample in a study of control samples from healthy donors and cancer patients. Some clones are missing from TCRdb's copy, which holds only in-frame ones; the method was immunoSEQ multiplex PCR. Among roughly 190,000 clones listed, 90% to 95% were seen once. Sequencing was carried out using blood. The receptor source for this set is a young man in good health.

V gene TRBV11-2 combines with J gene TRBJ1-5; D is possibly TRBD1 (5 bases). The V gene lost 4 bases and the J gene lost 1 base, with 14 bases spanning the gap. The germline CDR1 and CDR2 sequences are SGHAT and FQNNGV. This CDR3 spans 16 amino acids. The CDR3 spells CASSCPLGASNQPQHF. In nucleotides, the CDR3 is TGTGCCAGCAGCTGCCCCTTAGGGGCCAGCAATCAGCCCCAGCATTTT.

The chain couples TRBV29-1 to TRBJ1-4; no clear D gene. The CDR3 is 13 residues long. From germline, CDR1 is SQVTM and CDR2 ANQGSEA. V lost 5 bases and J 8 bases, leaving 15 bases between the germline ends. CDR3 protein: CSVLMVDKEKLFF. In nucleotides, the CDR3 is TGCAGCGTTTTAATGGTAGACAAAGAAAAACTGTTTTTT.

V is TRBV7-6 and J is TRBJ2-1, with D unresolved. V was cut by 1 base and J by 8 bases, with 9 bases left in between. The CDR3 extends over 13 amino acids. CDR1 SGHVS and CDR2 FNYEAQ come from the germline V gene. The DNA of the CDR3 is TGTGCCAGCAGCTTAGATGAGTCAGATGAGCAGTTCTTC. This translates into CASSLDESDEQFF.

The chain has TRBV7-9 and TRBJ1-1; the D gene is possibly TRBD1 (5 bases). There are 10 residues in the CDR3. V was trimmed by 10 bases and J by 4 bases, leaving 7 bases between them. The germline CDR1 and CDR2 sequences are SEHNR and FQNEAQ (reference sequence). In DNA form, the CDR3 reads TGTGCCACAGGGTCCACTGAAGCTTTCTTT. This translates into CATGSTEAFF.

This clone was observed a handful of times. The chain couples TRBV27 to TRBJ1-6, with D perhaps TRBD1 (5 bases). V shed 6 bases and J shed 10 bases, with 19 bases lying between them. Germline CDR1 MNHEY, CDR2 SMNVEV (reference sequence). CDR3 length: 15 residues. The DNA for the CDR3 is TGTGCCAGCAGATCGACAGAGACTCCCGGGTCACCCCTCCACTTT. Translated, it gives CASRSTETPGSPLHF.

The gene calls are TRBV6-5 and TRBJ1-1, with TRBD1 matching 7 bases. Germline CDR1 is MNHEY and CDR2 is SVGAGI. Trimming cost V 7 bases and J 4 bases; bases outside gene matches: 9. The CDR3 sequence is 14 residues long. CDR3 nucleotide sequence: TGTGCCAGCATCCCGACAGGGCCGGGCACTGAAGCTTTCTTT. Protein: CASIPTGPGTEAFF.

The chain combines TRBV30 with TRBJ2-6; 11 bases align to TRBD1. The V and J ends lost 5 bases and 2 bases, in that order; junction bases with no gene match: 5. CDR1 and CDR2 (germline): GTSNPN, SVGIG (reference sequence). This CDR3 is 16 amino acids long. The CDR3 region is CAWYRGQGAGANVLTF. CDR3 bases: TGTGCCTGGTACAGGGGACAGGGGGCTGGGGCCAACGTCCTGACTTTC.

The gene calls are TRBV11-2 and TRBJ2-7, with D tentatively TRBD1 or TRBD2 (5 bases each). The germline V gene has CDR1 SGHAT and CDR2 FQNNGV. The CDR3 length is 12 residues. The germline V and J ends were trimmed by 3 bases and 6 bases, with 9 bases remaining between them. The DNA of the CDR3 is TGTGCCAGCAGCTTTTCGGGGACCGAGCAGTACTTC. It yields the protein CASSFSGTEQYF.

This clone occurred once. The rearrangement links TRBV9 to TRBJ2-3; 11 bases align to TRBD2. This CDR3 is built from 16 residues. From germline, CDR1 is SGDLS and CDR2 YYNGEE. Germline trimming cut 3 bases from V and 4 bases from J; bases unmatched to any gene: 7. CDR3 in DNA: TGTGCCAGCAGCGCTAGCGGGGGGCGAAGGGCAGATACGCAGTATTTT. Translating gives CASSASGGRRADTQYF.

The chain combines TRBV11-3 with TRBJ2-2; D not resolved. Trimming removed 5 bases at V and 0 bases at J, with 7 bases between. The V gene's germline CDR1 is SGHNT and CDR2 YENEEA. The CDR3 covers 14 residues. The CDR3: CASSPLTNTGELFF. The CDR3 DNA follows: TGTGCCAGCAGCCCACTTACGAACACCGGGGAGCTGTTTTTT. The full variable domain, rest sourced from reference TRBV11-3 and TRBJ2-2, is EAGVVQSPRYKIIEKKQPVAFWCNPISGHNTLYWYLQNLGQGPELLIRYENEEAVDDSQLPKDRFSAERLKGVDSTLKIQPAELGDSAVYLCASSPLTNTGELFFGEGSRLTVL.

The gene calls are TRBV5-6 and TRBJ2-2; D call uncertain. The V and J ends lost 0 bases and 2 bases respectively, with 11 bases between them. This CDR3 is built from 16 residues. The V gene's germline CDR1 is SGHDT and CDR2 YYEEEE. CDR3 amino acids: CASSLGPGYNTGELFF. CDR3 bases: TGTGCCAGCAGCTTGGGTCCAGGTTATAACACCGGGGAGCTGTTTTTT. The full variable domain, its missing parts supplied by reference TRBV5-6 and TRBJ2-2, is DAGVTQSPTHLIKTRGQQVTLRCSPKSGHDTVSWYQQALGQGPQFIFQYYEEEERQRGNFPDRFSGHQFPNYSSELNVNALLLGDSALYLCASSLGPGYNTGELFFGEGSRLTVL.

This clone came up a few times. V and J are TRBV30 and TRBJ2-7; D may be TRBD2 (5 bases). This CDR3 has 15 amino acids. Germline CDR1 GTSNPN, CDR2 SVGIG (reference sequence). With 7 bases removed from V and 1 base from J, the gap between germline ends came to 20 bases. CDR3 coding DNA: TGTGCCTACACCAACCGGGGAATTTCTTCCTACGAGCAGTACTTC. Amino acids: CAYTNRGISSYEQYF. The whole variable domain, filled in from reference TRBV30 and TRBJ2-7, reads SQTIHQWPATLVQPVGSPLSLECTVEGTSNPNLYWYRQAAGRGLQLLFYSVGIGQISSEVPQNLSASRPQDRQFILSSKKLLLSDSGFYLCAYTNRGISSYEQYFGPGTRLTVT.

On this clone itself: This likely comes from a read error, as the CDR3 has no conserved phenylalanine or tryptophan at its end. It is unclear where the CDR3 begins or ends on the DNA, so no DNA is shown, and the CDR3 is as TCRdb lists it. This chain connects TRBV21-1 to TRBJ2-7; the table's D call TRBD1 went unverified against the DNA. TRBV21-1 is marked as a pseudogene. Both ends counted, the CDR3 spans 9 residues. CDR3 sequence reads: CALPRDIGG.

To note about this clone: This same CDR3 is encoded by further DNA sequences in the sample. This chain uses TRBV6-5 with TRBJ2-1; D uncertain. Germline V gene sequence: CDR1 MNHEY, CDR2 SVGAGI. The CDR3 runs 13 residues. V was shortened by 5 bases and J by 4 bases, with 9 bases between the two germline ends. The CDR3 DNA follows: TGTGCCAGCAGTCTAACTCTATACAATGAGCAGTTCTTC. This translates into CASSLTLYNEQFF.

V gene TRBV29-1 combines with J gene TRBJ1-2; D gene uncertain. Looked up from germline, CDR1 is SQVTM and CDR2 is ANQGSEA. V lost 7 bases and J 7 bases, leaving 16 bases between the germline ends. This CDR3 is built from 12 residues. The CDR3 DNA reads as TGCAGCGGGCTGGGGAACATAGGTGGCTACACCTTC. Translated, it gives CSGLGNIGGYTF. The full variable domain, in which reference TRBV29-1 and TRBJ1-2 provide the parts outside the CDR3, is SAVISQKPSRDICQRGTSLTIQCQVDSQVTMMFWYRQQPGQSLTLIATANQGSEATYESGFVIDKFPISRPNLTFSTLTVSNMSPEDSSIYLCSGLGNIGGYTFGSGTRLTVV.